The clone carrying this T cell receptor beta chain was seen repeatedly, ten times or more. The antigen is not known. MiXCR, run by TCRdb on the 5' RACE reads, gives a single entry per CDR3 protein. Of tens of thousands of distinct CDR3 sequences listed, 6.5% to 8% are singletons. The germline V gene has CDR1 SGHVS and CDR2 FQNEAQ. The length of the CDR3 is 15 residues. V lost 1 base, J lost 5 bases, and 7 bases stayed unmatched. This sample stems from a study of CD8 T cells in ankylosing spondylitis. Findings and caveats of the study: Researchers reportedly found disease-linked clones significantly enriched in matched ankylosing spondylitis synovial fluid. What appeared characteristic of ankylosing spondylitis blood was a TCR beta motif of about eight highly homologous variants. Previously reported in reactive arthritis synovial fluid and blood were some of the motif variants.

This receptor was taken from a female donor with ankylosing spondylitis or in good health (not recorded which). The genes are TRBV7-8 and TRBJ2-5; 7 positions match TRBD2. Material: blood, either unsorted or a sorted T cell fraction (not recorded which). CDR3 nucleotide sequence: TGTGCCAGCAGCTTAGTACGTAGCGGGCCGGAGACCCAGTACTTC. It specifies CASSLVRSGPETQYF.